This note documents a single T cell receptor beta chain sequence. The entry originates in a study of beta chain features in type 1 diabetes. The authors reverse transcribed all of the isolated RNA, so sequencing captured expressed TCRB transcripts. Sequencing used immunoSEQ multiplex PCR; TCRdb keeps in-frame clones, though not all of them. This sample has 900,000 or so clones; 15% to 20% occur once, and the top ten carry 0.02% to 0.03%. V gave up 6 bases and J gave up 6 bases; unmatched junction bases: 11. CDR1 SEHNR and CDR2 FQNEAQ come from the germline V gene (reference sequence). CDR3 length: 16 residues.

The chain is built from TRBV7-9 and TRBJ2-2, with 9 bases lining up with TRBD1. Input material: naive CD4+ T cells from blood. The clonotype comes from a young woman in good health. The CDR3: CASSPPGTGLPGELFF. As DNA, the CDR3 is TGTGCCAGCAGTCCACCCGGGACAGGGTTACCCGGGGAGCTGTTTTTT.